The T cell receptor (beta chain) under discussion was sequenced for a study of cytomegalovirus exposure and HLA in healthy donors. General observations from the study: An analysis was carried out at a later point. It showed that HLA-associated TCR beta chains were more clonally expanded than equally common non-associated chains. In an earlier analysis, productive rearrangement rates for most beta V segments clustered near 87% or 30%. The availability of immune exposure information extended only to CMV serostatus.

With regard to this clone: Antigen unknown.

Trimming stripped 4 bases from V and 3 bases from J, with 10 bases between. This CDR3 is built from 13 residues. The germline CDR1 and CDR2 sequences are SGHDT and YYEEEE. PCR amplification relied on 60 Vbeta primers (plus 13 Jbeta primers). Only in-frame clones appear in the TCRdb table, and some are missing; sequencing was by immunoSEQ multiplex PCR. The sample includes fewer than 250,000 clones, about 80% of them seen just once. This clonotype was sampled from a man in his forties or fifties in good health and CMV-seropositive. The sequencing sample was made of PBMCs. V gene TRBV5-6 combines with J gene TRBJ1-2; no clear D gene. The CDR3 DNA is TGTGCCAGCAGCGCTAATGCGGACTATGGCTACACCTTC. It translates to CASSANADYGYTF.